This T cell receptor beta chain was identified during a study of T-cell reconstitution after alpha-beta-depleted transplantation in children. A library of TCRbeta sequences, prepared with unique molecular identifiers, was generated. A single record per CDR3 protein comes from TCRdb applying MiXCR to the PCR reads. Among hundreds of thousands of distinct CDR3 sequences, roughly a quarter were seen once, and the ten largest hold about 4.8%. This clonotype has a handful of counts. V lost 8 bases and J lost 4, with 20 bases in between. CDR3 size: 15 residues. Per the germline V gene, CDR1 is MNHNS and CDR2 is SASEGT.

This sequence originates from a female patient aged 2-9 years who had a stem cell transplant for congenital amegakaryocytic thrombocytopenia, so the T cells may come from the graft donor. The chain uses TRBV6-1 and TRBJ1-2; D is unresolved. The specimen comprised PBMCs, mostly from graft donor cells, sampled 360 days after TCRalphabeta/CD19-depleted stem cell transplant. CDR3 loop: CASRVDPNLGYGYTF. In DNA, the CDR3 is TGTGCCAGCCGTGTGGACCCAAATCTTGGCTATGGCTACACCTTC.